Below, 5 T cell receptor beta chains from the same sample are listed, as sequenced in a study of beta chain features in type 1 diabetes. Expressed TCRB transcripts were sequenced, since all the RNA that had been isolated was reverse transcribed. Libraries were prepared by immunoSEQ multiplex PCR; TCRdb keeps only in-frame clonotypes and omits some of them. The repertoire holds around 240,000 clones, with around 65% as singletons. The source material was naive CD4+ T cells from blood. The source is a man aged 25-40 years in good health.

The J gene is TRBJ1-3, the V gene TRBV30; no firm D call. This CDR3 contains 11 residues. Germline values: CDR1 GTSNPN, CDR2 SVGIG (reference sequence). Trimming left V 2 bases short and J 8 bases short, with 7 bases between. CDR3 sequence: CAWSPGDTIYF. CDR3 sequence (DNA): TGTGCCTGGAGTCCTGGGGACACCATATATTTT. Combining the CDR3 with reference TRBV30 and TRBJ1-3 gives the whole variable domain SQTIHQWPATLVQPVGSPLSLECTVEGTSNPNLYWYRQAAGRGLQLLFYSVGIGQISSEVPQNLSASRPQDRQFILSSKKLLLSDSGFYLCAWSPGDTIYFGEGSWLTVV.

The chain combines TRBV29-1 with TRBJ1-2, with D possibly TRBD1 on 5 matching bases. In germline, CDR1 is SQVTM, CDR2 ANQGSEA. Trimming took 6 bases from V and 2 from J, leaving 7 bases between them. CDR3 length equals 11 residues. The CDR3 reads CSVQGNYGYTF. The CDR3 DNA follows: TGCAGCGTCCAGGGAAACTATGGCTACACCTTC.

The rearrangement joins TRBV4-2 to TRBJ2-1; 11 nucleotides line up with TRBD2. J was trimmed by 6 bases and V by 1 base; bases with no gene match: 5. This CDR3 spans 16 amino acids. CDR1 and CDR2 from the germline V gene are LGHNA and YNFKEQ. The CDR3 here is CASSQVTSGSFNEQFF. CDR3 sequence (DNA): TGTGCCAGCAGCCAAGTAACTAGCGGGAGTTTCAATGAGCAGTTCTTC.

In this sample, this clone turned up a few times. This sample includes further DNA sequences coding for the same CDR3. The CDR3 nucleotides read TGCAGCGTGATGACAGGGACAGATACGCAGTATTTT. This sequence encodes CSVMTGTDTQYF. The chain has TRBV29-1 and TRBJ2-3, with 7 nucleotides matching TRBD1. Per the germline V gene, CDR1 is SQVTM and CDR2 is ANQGSEA. This CDR3 is built from 12 residues. With V trimmed by 6 bases and J by 3 bases, 3 bases remained unmatched.

The rearrangement joins TRBV7-9 to TRBJ2-3; D is perhaps TRBD1 or TRBD2 (5 bases each). This CDR3 spans 14 amino acids. V lost 6 bases and J 4 bases, leaving 14 bases between the germline ends. The germline gives CDR1 SEHNR, CDR2 FQNEAQ (reference sequence). Written as DNA, the CDR3 is TGTGCCAGCAGACTAGGCAGGGACGCAGATACGCAGTATTTT. Translated: CASRLGRDADTQYF.